These T cell receptor beta chains were read from a single sample in a study of lymphopenia after photon versus proton radiotherapy. Libraries were prepared by immunoSEQ multiplex PCR; TCRdb keeps only in-frame clonotypes and omits some of them. This table holds roughly 30,000 clones, around 81% found once. The starting material was peripheral blood, obtained from a patient treated with photon-based radiotherapy. The receptors here all came from a man aged 50 or older with gastric cancer. Each CDR3 is given with its conserved first and last residue. A D gene is named only where the DNA matches it firmly. Clone size is not always given. Where it is, it says once, few, many or a class for expanded clones.

v_call	clone_size	j_call	d_call	cdr3_nt	cdr3_aa
TRBV7-6	NA	TRBJ2-5	NA	TGTGCCAGCAGCTTCTCTGGGTCGGAGACCCAGTACTTC	CASSFSGSETQYF
TRBV2	NA	TRBJ2-5	TRBD2	TGTGCCAGCAGTTCCCCGACTAGCGGGGGGCAAGAGACCCAGTACTTC	CASSSPTSGGQETQYF
TRBV6-4	NA	TRBJ2-6	NA	TGTGCCAGCAGCGCCGGGAGCTCTGGGGCCAACGTCCTGACTTTC	CASSAGSSGANVLTF
TRBV6-5	once	TRBJ2-1	TRBD1	TGTGCCAGCAGGGACAGGGGACTAAATGAGCAGTTCTTC	CASRDRGLNEQFF
TRBV30	NA	TRBJ2-6	NA	TGTGCCTGGACACTCTCTGGGGCCAACGTCCTGACTTTC	CAWTLSGANVLTF
TRBV30	NA	TRBJ2-3	TRBD1	TGTGCCTGGACTACTCCCGGGACAGGGGGCGCAGATACGCAGTATTTT	CAWTTPGTGGADTQYF
TRBV10-1	few	TRBJ2-7	NA	TGCGCCAGCAGTGACCTCGGGAGAGGGAACTACGAGCAGTACTTC	CASSDLGRGNYEQYF
TRBV27	NA	TRBJ1-1	NA	TGTGCCAGCAGTTTTGGAATCGGGACCGAAGCTTTCTTT	CASSFGIGTEAFF
TRBV6-1	NA	TRBJ1-5	NA	TGTGCCAGCAGGGGCGCTTATAGCAATCAGCCCCAGCATTTT	CASRGAYSNQPQHF
TRBV19	hyperexpanded	TRBJ1-5	TRBD1	TGTGCCAGTAGTATCGGGCAGGGGGACCAGCCCCAGCATTTT	CASSIGQGDQPQHF
TRBV29-1	NA	TRBJ1-1	TRBD1	TGCAGCGCCGAACAGGGGTGGGAGACTGAAGCTTTCTTT	CSAEQGWETEAFF
TRBV6-1	NA	TRBJ2-5	TRBD2	TGTGCCAGCAGCCTGGGGGGGGGAGGAGAGACCCAGTACTTC	CASSLGGGGETQYF
TRBV6-5	once	TRBJ2-4	TRBD1	TGTGCCAGCAGTTCGCGAACAGGGGGCACCATTCAGTACTTC	CASSSRTGGTIQYF
TRBV19	once	TRBJ2-5	TRBD1	TGTGCCAGTAGTATAGGTAACAGGGGGAGGGAGACCCAGTACTTC	CASSIGNRGRETQYF
TRBV10-3	NA	TRBJ2-3	NA	TGTGCCATCAGCCGGGACGGAAGCACAGATACGCAGTATTTT	CAISRDGSTDTQYF
TRBV2	few	TRBJ1-2	NA	TGTGCCAGCAGGAGCACAGGGAGTAACTATGGCTACACCTTC	CASRSTGSNYGYTF